Presented here are 18 T cell receptor beta chains from one specimen sequenced in a study of shared clonotypes between healthy human individuals. Sequencing used immunoSEQ multiplex PCR; TCRdb keeps in-frame clones, though not all of them. This sample has roughly 2.5 million clones; roughly 92% occur once, and the top ten carry about 0.13%. Sequencing was done on a sample of naive CD4+ T cells sorted from blood. As for subset: CD45RA+ positively selected. The origin of the receptors is a man younger than 35 in good health.

This chain links TRBV11-2 with TRBJ1-6, with D tentatively TRBD1 (5 bases). Germline V gene sequence: CDR1 SGHAT, CDR2 FQNNGV. Trimming took off 6 bases at V and 10 bases at J, with 13 bases between the two ends. CDR3 length: 13 amino acids. The CDR3 region is CASRTASVSPLHF. The CDR3 region has the DNA TGTGCCAGCAGGACAGCTTCAGTGTCACCCCTCCACTTT.

The chain couples TRBV7-8 to TRBJ2-7; TRBD2 might be the D (5 bases). There are 14 residues in the CDR3. V dropped 5 bases and J dropped 6 bases, with 17 bases sitting between them. Germline loops: CDR1 SGHVS, CDR2 FQNEAQ. The DNA of the CDR3 is TGTGCCAGCAGCAACGGACGTACCCGGGGCGAGCAGTACTTC. This encodes CASSNGRTRGEQYF.

The genes are TRBV27 and TRBJ2-7; D perhaps matches TRBD2 (5 bases). Germline loops: CDR1 MNHEY, CDR2 SMNVEV (reference sequence). The CDR3 is made up of 14 amino acids. Between the trimmed V and J ends, which lost 3 bases and 4 bases, there was a span of 13 bases. The CDR3 DNA reads TGTGCCAGCAGTTTGAGAGGGCTTAAATACGAGCAGTACTTC. Translating it yields CASSLRGLKYEQYF.

The chain carries TRBV2 and TRBJ2-5, with D perhaps TRBD1 or TRBD2 (5 bases each). Germline CDR1 is SNHLY and CDR2 is FYNNEI. Trimming stripped 10 bases from V and 4 bases from J, with 16 bases between. The CDR3 extends over 13 amino acids. DNA for the CDR3: TGTGCCACATTATCGGGGCGAACAGAGACCCAGTACTTC. This translates into CATLSGRTETQYF.

The chain employs TRBV6-5 and TRBJ1-1, with TRBD1 as a possible D gene (5 bases). Germline-derived CDR1 and CDR2 are MNHEY and SVGAGI. Deletions cut 11 bases from V and 0 bases from J, with 13 bases between. The CDR3 consists of 13 residues. The CDR3 sequence: CAVQGELNTEAFF. The DNA for the CDR3 is TGTGCCGTCCAAGGGGAACTGAACACTGAAGCTTTCTTT.

This clone was counted a few times. This specimen includes other DNA sequences encoding the same CDR3. This sequence joins TRBV5-1 and TRBJ1-2; D remains unclear. The CDR3 contains 13 residues. The V gene lost 0 bases and the J gene lost 4 bases, with 7 bases spanning the gap. Germline-derived CDR1 and CDR2 are SGHRS and YFSETQ. The CDR3 region is CASSLEGPYGYTF. CDR3 sequence (DNA): TGCGCCAGCAGCTTGGAGGGTCCCTATGGCTACACCTTC.

V usage is TRBV19 and J usage is TRBJ1-6; the match to TRBD1 covers 7 bases. In germline, CDR1 is LNHDA, CDR2 SQIVND (reference sequence). The V segment lost 5 bases and the J segment 10 bases; nucleotides outside the gene matches: 11. The length of the CDR3 is 15 residues. The CDR3 protein is CASSPRQGRNSPLHF. The CDR3, as DNA: TGTGCCAGTAGTCCCCGACAGGGACGAAACTCACCCCTCCACTTT.

V is TRBV19 and J is TRBJ2-1, with a weak D call TRBD1 (5 bases). V was clipped by 0 bases and J by 6 bases, with 9 bases between them. Germline assignment: CDR1 LNHDA and CDR2 SQIVND (reference sequence). The CDR3 consists of 14 residues. The CDR3 loop is CASSIDQGPNEQFF. CDR3 bases: TGTGCCAGTAGTATAGATCAGGGTCCCAATGAGCAGTTCTTC.

This clone was found once. The rearrangement links TRBV27 to TRBJ2-6; either TRBD1 or TRBD2 may supply D (5 bases each). V was cut by 6 bases and J by 3 bases, with 15 bases left in between. Per germline, CDR1 MNHEY and CDR2 SMNVEV (reference sequence). The CDR3 runs 16 residues. The CDR3 loop reads CASRVVEGRGANVLTF. DNA of the CDR3: TGTGCCAGCAGGGTGGTAGAGGGGCGTGGGGCCAACGTCCTGACTTTC.

The gene calls are TRBV9 and TRBJ2-3; D is tentatively TRBD1 or TRBD2 (5 bases each). Germline lookup yields CDR1 SGDLS and CDR2 YYNGEE. V gave up 3 bases and J gave up 0 bases, with 17 bases separating them. The CDR3 totals 17 residues. DNA for the CDR3: TGTGCCAGCAGCGCCCTAGGGACGCCTTCTAGCACAGATACGCAGTATTTT. This encodes CASSALGTPSSTDTQYF.

The chain is built from TRBV5-1 and TRBJ1-2, with D hard to call. The CDR3 has 13 residues. Germline lookup yields CDR1 SGHRS and CDR2 YFSETQ. V gave up 4 bases and J gave up 8 bases, with 15 bases separating them. CDR3 DNA: TGCGCCAGCAGCAGCACCGGGAAGGACGGCTACACCTTC. Translating gives CASSSTGKDGYTF.

The chain carries TRBV10-3 and TRBJ1-1, with 7 positions matching TRBD1. This CDR3 has 17 amino acids. V shed 0 bases and J 4 bases; nucleotides not matched to a gene: 11. The germline gives CDR1 ENHRY, CDR2 SYGVKD. The CDR3 region has the DNA TGTGCCATCAGTGAGTCCCTCACCAGACAGGGAAGCACTGAAGCTTTCTTT. It translates to CAISESLTRQGSTEAFF.

The rearrangement links TRBV11-2 to TRBJ2-5; D is unresolved. Germline V gene data show CDR1 as SGHAT and CDR2 as FQNNGV. Trimming stripped 1 base from V and 9 bases from J, with 12 bases between. This CDR3 is 13 amino acids long. The CDR3 DNA reads as TGTGCCAGCAGCTTAGGTAGCCAGGCGGCCCAGTACTTC. Its protein is CASSLGSQAAQYF.

The rearrangement links TRBV6-1 to TRBJ2-1; possible D gene TRBD2, 6 bases. Germline lookup yields CDR1 MNHNS and CDR2 SASEGT. V lost 1 base, J lost 9 bases, and 16 bases lay in between. The CDR3 is made up of 15 amino acids. The DNA for the CDR3 is TGTGCCAGCAGTGAAGACCTAGCGTGGATAAGTGAGCAGTTCTTC. Residues: CASSEDLAWISEQFF.

The rearrangement links TRBV18 to TRBJ1-5; tentative D call: TRBD1 (5 bases). The CDR3 runs 15 residues. Germline lookup yields CDR1 KGHSH and CDR2 LQKENI. The V and J ends lost 1 base and 5 bases respectively, with 12 bases between them. The CDR3 DNA is TGTGCCAGCTCACCACGGGCAGGGCTCGATCAGCCCCAGCATTTT. Translating gives CASSPRAGLDQPQHF.

The chain couples TRBV19 to TRBJ2-7; TRBD1 aligns across 10 bases. There are 15 residues in the CDR3. J was trimmed by 10 bases and V by 1 base; bases with no gene match: 10. Germline CDR1 and CDR2: LNHDA and SQIVND (reference sequence). The DNA of the CDR3 is TGTGCCAGTAGTATAGTGGGACAGGGGCGCGGGGGCCAGTACTTC. Protein sequence: CASSIVGQGRGGQYF.

This chain connects TRBV21-1 to TRBJ2-2; TRBD1 is the table's D call, not checked against the DNA. TRBV21-1 is recorded as a pseudogene. CDR3 length: 14 amino acids. CDR3: CASGPPPNTGELFF. DNA for the CDR3: TGTGCCAGTGGCCCACCCCCGAACACCGGGGAGCTGTTTTTT.

This rearrangement joins TRBV5-4 to TRBJ2-6; 12 bases are a match to TRBD1. Per germline, CDR1 SGHNT and CDR2 YYREEE (reference sequence). V was pared by 4 bases and J by 1 base, with 6 bases of the junction left unmatched. The CDR3 sequence is 18 residues long. This chain's CDR3 is CASSRGQGASSGANVLTF. CDR3 nucleotides: TGTGCCAGCAGCCGGGGACAGGGGGCGAGTTCTGGGGCCAACGTCCTGACTTTC.